This TCR beta chain was retrieved from a study of blood T cell repertoires in COVID-19. Overall study: Nucleic acid was either cDNA or gDNA, and it came from T cells, B-cell-depleted T cells, or PBMCs.

This clone turned up a few times. Here immunoSEQ multiplex PCR was the method, and the copy in TCRdb shows in-frame clones only, minus some. The sample gives about 310,000 clones, roughly 91% of which show up once; 1% is in the top ten. V was pared by 6 bases and J by 2 bases, with 14 bases between. The CDR3 sequence is 15 residues long. Per the germline V gene, CDR1 is SGHAT and CDR2 is FQNNGV. The sample was peripheral blood. The chain recombines TRBV11-2 with TRBJ1-5; D is perhaps TRBD1 (6 bases). The TCR was taken from a middle-aged man with active or convalescent COVID-19. The CDR3 loop reads CASSRGGGRNQPQHF. The DNA for the CDR3 is TGTGCCAGCAGTCGGGGAGGGGGGCGCAATCAGCCCCAGCATTTT.